A selection of T cell receptor beta chains follows, all from one sample in a study of radiation and T cells in renal cell carcinoma. Assay used: immunoSEQ multiplex PCR; TCRdb lists only in-frame clones, some missing. The sample holds fewer than 20,000 clones, about 61% seen once. This sample comprised tumor tissue, obtained from a patient whose treatment was nephrectomy without radiotherapy. These receptors were taken from a man aged 45-65 years with renal cell carcinoma. Each CDR3 is given with its conserved first and last residue. A D gene is named only where the DNA matches it firmly. Not all rows give a size; the values are once, few, many and, for expanded clones, a class.

>NA|TRBJ2-5|NA|TRBV6-5
CASRTDGETQYF
TGTGCCAGCAGGACAGACGGCGAGACCCAGTACTTC
>NA|TRBJ2-1|NA|TRBV30
CAWRGILEQFF
TGTGCCTGGAGAGGCATCCTTGAGCAGTTCTTC
>NA|TRBJ1-1|NA|TRBV5-8
CASSLGTIISRNTEAFF
TGTGCCAGCAGCTTAGGGACAATCATTTCTCGGAACACTGAAGCTTTCTTT
>NA|TRBJ1-4|few|TRBV5-4
CASSSDSRDEKLFF
TGTGCCAGCAGCTCGGACAGCCGGGATGAAAAACTGTTTTTT
>NA|TRBJ1-1|NA|TRBV5-4
CASSPGLNTEAFF
TGTGCCAGCAGCCCAGGATTGAACACTGAAGCTTTCTTT
>NA|TRBJ2-2|NA|TRBV30
CAWGRENTGELFF
TGTGCCTGGGGCAGGGAGAACACCGGGGAGCTGTTTTTT
>NA|TRBJ2-2|NA|TRBV2
CASRAGTANTGELFF
TGTGCCAGCAGAGCCGGGACCGCGAACACCGGGGAGCTGTTTTTT
>NA|TRBJ2-7|NA|TRBV4-2
CASSPDGLTYEQYF
TGTGCCAGCAGCCCAGACGGATTAACCTACGAGCAGTACTTC
>TRBD1|TRBJ2-5|NA|TRBV7-2
CASSPGTGDKTQYF
TGTGCCAGCAGCCCCGGGACAGGGGATAAGACCCAGTACTTC
>NA|TRBJ1-3|NA|TRBV2
CASSEAARNTIYF
TGTGCCAGCAGTGAAGCCGCTAGAAACACCATATATTTT
>NA|TRBJ2-2|NA|TRBV5-4
CASSSPGVGNTGELFF
TGTGCCAGCAGCTCGCCAGGTGTGGGAAACACCGGGGAGCTGTTTTTT
>NA|TRBJ1-2|NA|TRBV20-1
CSARTAYGYTF
TGCAGTGCTAGAACAGCCTATGGCTACACCTTC
>NA|TRBJ2-7|NA|TRBV20-1
CSAHMSYEQYF
TGCAGTGCTCACATGTCCTACGAGCAGTACTTC
>NA|TRBJ1-1|NA|TRBV6-1
CASSVQGTTEAFF
TGTGCCAGCAGTGTACAGGGTACAACTGAAGCTTTCTTT
>NA|TRBJ1-1|NA|TRBV10-3
CASSLGNPNTEAFF
TGTGCCAGCAGTTTAGGGAATCCGAACACTGAAGCTTTCTTT
>NA|TRBJ1-1|NA|TRBV2
CASTFQGNTEAFF
TGTGCCAGCACTTTTCAGGGGAACACTGAAGCTTTCTTT
>NA|TRBJ2-7|NA|TRBV11-2
CASSFSGNYEQYF
TGTGCCAGCAGCTTCTCCGGGAACTACGAGCAGTACTTC
>TRBD2|TRBJ2-3|NA|TRBV5-4
CASSPLAGGRTTDTQYF
TGTGCCAGCAGTCCACTAGCGGGGGGGAGGACCACAGATACGCAGTATTTT
>NA|TRBJ1-5|NA|TRBV10-3
CAISESAGQGNRQPQHF
TGTGCCATCAGTGAGTCTGCAGGGCAGGGGAATCGTCAGCCCCAGCATTTT
>NA|TRBJ2-1|NA|TRBV5-4
CASSFGGGRNEQFF
TGTGCCAGCAGCTTTGGGGGAGGTAGGAATGAGCAGTTCTTC
>NA|TRBJ2-3|NA|TRBV25-1
CASSENADTQYF
TGTGCCAGCAGTGAAAACGCAGATACGCAGTATTTT
>NA|TRBJ1-5|few|TRBV9
CASSSSTGGNQPQHF
TGTGCCAGCAGCTCATCGACAGGAGGCAATCAGCCCCAGCATTTT
>NA|TRBJ2-7|NA|TRBV5-6
CASSARRHSEQYF
TGTGCCAGCAGCGCACGTCGCCACTCCGAGCAGTACTTC
>NA|TRBJ1-1|few|TRBV28
CASSYRVTDTEAFF
TGTGCCAGCAGTTACAGGGTAACGGACACTGAAGCTTTCTTT
>NA|TRBJ2-7|NA|TRBV6-5
CASSYGTQGSYEQYF
TGTGCCAGCAGTTACGGAACACAGGGTTCCTACGAGCAGTACTTC
>NA|TRBJ1-3|NA|TRBV29-1
CSVVTGPEGNTIYF
TGCAGCGTAGTTACGGGGCCAGAGGGGAACACCATATATTTT
>NA|TRBJ1-6|few|TRBV5-4
CASSSGAAALHF
TGTGCCAGCAGCTCCGGAGCAGCGGCCCTCCACTTT
>NA|TRBJ2-7|NA|TRBV7-2
CASGDYEQYF
TGTGCCAGCGGGGACTACGAGCAGTACTTC
>NA|TRBJ2-5|NA|TRBV18
CASSPRAGQETQYF
TGTGCCAGCTCACCACGGGCAGGGCAAGAGACCCAGTACTTC
>TRBD1|TRBJ1-3|NA|TRBV30
CAWRRTGRTIGNTIYF
TGTGCCTGGAGACGGACAGGGCGGACCATAGGAAACACCATATATTTT
>NA|TRBJ1-5|NA|TRBV6-6
CATGPANQPQHF
TGTGCCACCGGGCCAGCCAACCAGCCCCAGCATTTT
>TRBD1|TRBJ2-7|NA|TRBV5-1
CASSLGGQGAAYEQYF
TGCGCCAGCAGCTTGGGGGGACAGGGTGCGGCCTACGAGCAGTACTTC
>NA|TRBJ2-1|NA|TRBV23-1
CASCPGEEQFF
TGCGCCAGCTGCCCGGGGGAAGAGCAGTTCTTC
>NA|TRBJ2-5|NA|TRBV9
CASSVDAGRETQYF
TGTGCCAGCAGCGTAGATGCAGGGCGAGAGACCCAGTACTTC
>TRBD1|TRBJ1-1|NA|TRBV6-6
CASTLTGGWTEAFF
TGTGCCAGCACTCTGACAGGGGGATGGACTGAAGCTTTCTTT
>TRBD1|TRBJ1-2|NA|TRBV4-3
CASSQDQQGASRGGYTF
TGCGCCAGCAGCCAAGATCAACAGGGGGCCTCCCGGGGGGGCTACACCTTC
>NA|TRBJ1-1|NA|TRBV9
CASSVGGRTEAFF
TGTGCCAGCAGCGTAGGGGGTCGAACTGAAGCTTTCTTT
>NA|TRBJ1-2|NA|TRBV6-5
CASYDRSYGYTF
TGTGCCAGTTATGACAGGTCCTATGGCTACACCTTC
>NA|TRBJ2-3|NA|TRBV5-4
CASSSGPRVTDTQYF
TGTGCCAGCAGCTCGGGACCAAGAGTCACAGATACGCAGTATTTT
>TRBD2|TRBJ2-3|NA|TRBV5-6
CASSLRGRGTDTQYF
TGTGCCAGCAGCTTACGCGGGAGGGGCACAGATACGCAGTATTTT
>NA|TRBJ2-2|NA|TRBV10-3
CAISEVDGELFF
TGTGCCATCAGTGAGGTTGACGGGGAGCTGTTTTTT
>TRBD2|TRBJ2-7|few|TRBV6-1
CASRRLAGSYEQYF
TGTGCCAGCCGCCGACTAGCGGGGTCCTACGAGCAGTACTTC
>NA|TRBJ1-3|NA|TRBV4-1
CASSQVSGFGNTIYF
TGCGCCAGCAGCCAAGTGTCCGGGTTCGGAAACACCATATATTTT
>NA|TRBJ2-3|NA|TRBV7-8
CASSLTDTQYF
TGTGCCAGCAGCTTGACAGATACGCAGTATTTT
>NA|TRBJ1-3|once|TRBV5-5
CASSHGLRAAGNTIYF
TGTGCCAGCAGCCACGGCCTTAGGGCAGCTGGAAACACCATATATTTT
>NA|TRBJ1-3|NA|TRBV5-1
CASSLEWGVSGNTIYF
TGCGCCAGCAGCTTGGAGTGGGGCGTAAGTGGAAACACCATATATTTT
>TRBD1|TRBJ1-5|NA|TRBV19
CASSDPSGQGDQPQHF
TGTGCCAGTAGTGACCCTTCGGGACAGGGAGATCAGCCCCAGCATTTT
>TRBD2|TRBJ2-3|NA|TRBV9
CASSVVAGVTDTQYF
TGTGCCAGCAGCGTAGTAGCGGGGGTCACAGATACGCAGTATTTT
>NA|TRBJ2-5|NA|TRBV10-3
CAISDPDSHQETQYF
TGTGCCATCAGTGACCCTGACTCCCACCAAGAGACCCAGTACTTC
>TRBD1|TRBJ1-6|NA|TRBV13
CASSPPTGDNSPLHF
TGTGCCAGCAGCCCGCCAACAGGGGACAATTCACCCCTCCACTTT
>NA|TRBJ1-2|NA|TRBV7-9
CASSPGFGYTF
TGTGCCAGCAGCCCAGGGTTTGGCTACACCTTC
>TRBD2|TRBJ2-3|NA|TRBV7-9
CASSTSGNTDTQYF
TGTGCCAGCAGCACTAGCGGGAACACAGATACGCAGTATTTT
>TRBD1|TRBJ1-1|NA|TRBV4-1
CASSQDQGAIPAFF
TGCGCCAGCAGCCAAGATCAGGGGGCAATTCCTGCTTTCTTT